These 16 T cell receptor beta chains were sequenced from one sample in a study of T cell changes during pregnancy in multiple sclerosis. TCRdb's table, derived via immunoSEQ multiplex PCR, lists solely in-frame clones and lacks some. This sample has about 11,000 clones; around 94% occur once, and the top ten carry roughly 0.3%. Source: CD4+ T cells from peripheral blood mononuclear cells, taken before pregnancy. These receptors all stem from a female donor with multiple sclerosis, enrolled in a pregnancy study.

The chain links TRBV28 to TRBJ2-7; D possibly corresponds to TRBD2 (5 bases). The CDR3 covers 14 residues. Germline assignment: CDR1 MDHEN and CDR2 SYDVKM. Trimming cost V 5 bases and J 1 base, with 12 bases left between them. CDR3 sequence: CASSNRDSSYEQYF. The CDR3 nucleotides are TGTGCCAGCAGTAACCGGGATTCTTCCTACGAGCAGTACTTC.

This clone has a single count. The chain combines TRBV29-1 with TRBJ1-2; D is perhaps TRBD1 (5 bases). The CDR3 covers 14 residues. CDR1 is SQVTM, CDR2 ANQGSEA, per germline. Trimming removed 3 bases at V and 7 bases at J, with 18 bases between. This chain's CDR3 is CSVDGGEGLFGYTF. The CDR3 DNA is TGCAGCGTTGACGGGGGAGAGGGCCTCTTTGGCTACACCTTC. Variable domain in full (rest from reference TRBV29-1 and TRBJ1-2): SAVISQKPSRDICQRGTSLTIQCQVDSQVTMMFWYRQQPGQSLTLIATANQGSEATYESGFVIDKFPISRPNLTFSTLTVSNMSPEDSSIYLCSVDGGEGLFGYTFGSGTRLTVV.

The chain has TRBV5-1 and TRBJ2-7; tentative D call: TRBD1 (6 bases). The germline CDR1 and CDR2 sequences are SGHRS and YFSETQ. The CDR3 is 14 residues long. Trimming took 0 bases from V and 6 from J, leaving 13 bases between them. Written as DNA, the CDR3 is TGCGCCAGCAGCTTGGTTCAGGGGTTAGTCGAGCAGTACTTC. Protein: CASSLVQGLVEQYF.

The rearrangement uses TRBV5-4 and TRBJ2-3, with unresolved D. V shed 1 base and J shed 3 bases, with 12 bases lying between them. The CDR3 loop spans 15 amino acids. Germline V CDR1 and CDR2: SGHNT, YYREEE (reference sequence). CDR3 protein: CASSLNSVPTDTQYF. CDR3 bases: TGTGCCAGCAGCTTGAACTCTGTCCCTACAGATACGCAGTATTTT.

This chain uses TRBV6-4 with TRBJ2-3; TRBD2 aligns across 7 bases. J lost 1 base, V lost 0 bases, and 4 bases had no gene match. The CDR3 is 16 residues long. CDR1 is MRHNA, CDR2 SNTAGT, per germline. CDR3 coding DNA: TGTGCCAGCAGTGACTCGAAAGGGAGGGGCACAGATACGCAGTATTTT. Translating it yields CASSDSKGRGTDTQYF.

This chain links TRBV7-9 with TRBJ1-2; 8 bases align to TRBD1. The CDR3 totals 19 residues. Germline CDR1 and CDR2: SEHNR and FQNEAQ (reference sequence). Germline trimming cut 3 bases from V and 1 base from J; bases unmatched to any gene: 16. CDR3 bases: TGTGCCAGCAGCTTTTACCTGGCGTCAGGGACAGGTCTTAACTATGGCTACACCTTC. As protein: CASSFYLASGTGLNYGYTF.

The chain has TRBV5-4 and TRBJ1-1; the D gene is possibly TRBD1 (5 bases). The CDR3 has 17 residues. Germline CDR1 and CDR2: SGHNT and YYREEE (reference sequence). The germline V and J ends were trimmed by 0 bases and 0 bases, with 15 bases remaining between them. The CDR3 bases are TGTGCCAGCAGCTTGGAGATCCAGGGATCCATGAACACTGAAGCTTTCTTT. Translation gives CASSLEIQGSMNTEAFF.

This clone was seen once. J is TRBJ2-7 and V is TRBV18; no definite D call. Trimming removed 6 bases at V and 2 bases at J, with 8 bases between. CDR1 is KGHSH, CDR2 LQKENI, per germline. CDR3 size: 12 residues. The DNA of the CDR3 is TGTGCCAGCTCGAGTGCCCCCTACGAGCAGTACTTC. Protein product: CASSSAPYEQYF.

V usage is TRBV10-1 and J usage is TRBJ1-1, with 7 bases identical to TRBD1. Germline loops: CDR1 WNHNN, CDR2 SYGVQD (reference sequence). This CDR3 is built from 14 residues. Trimming removed 8 bases from V and 4 bases from J; junction bases left unmatched: 10. This chain's CDR3 is CASPRQGRGTEAFF. The DNA for the CDR3 is TGCGCCAGCCCTAGACAGGGAAGGGGCACTGAAGCTTTCTTT.

The gene calls are TRBV2 and TRBJ1-2; D call uncertain. With 8 bases removed from V and 1 base from J, the gap between germline ends came to 8 bases. CDR1 is SNHLY, CDR2 FYNNEI, per germline. This CDR3 is 12 amino acids long. In nucleotides, the CDR3 is TGTGCCAGCGGTCAGGTTAACTATGGCTACACCTTC. It codes for CASGQVNYGYTF.

This chain joins TRBV14 and TRBJ2-7; 7 nucleotides agree with TRBD1. V trimming: 4 bases; J trimming: 7 bases; junction bases outside the gene matches: 16. This CDR3 region has 16 residues. Germline CDR1 is SGHDN and CDR2 is FVKESK. Here the CDR3 DNA reads TGTGCCAGCAGCCCAAGCGGTTACAGGGGTTCTTTGGAGCAGTACTTC. Protein product: CASSPSGYRGSLEQYF.

Only one count was recorded for this clone. This chain links TRBV6-1 with TRBJ1-2, with D unresolved. The CDR3 spans 12 residues. CDR1 and CDR2 (germline): MNHNS, SASEGT. Trimming removed 6 bases at V and 3 bases at J, with 8 bases between. For the CDR3, the DNA is TGTGCCAGCAGGGAGGCTGACTATGGCTACACCTTC. Its translation is CASREADYGYTF.

The chain is built from TRBV9 and TRBJ2-2, with TRBD1 matching 9 bases. Germline-derived CDR1 and CDR2 are SGDLS and YYNGEE. The CDR3 consists of 15 residues. The trim removed 2 bases at V and 5 bases at J, leaving 4 bases unmatched. The CDR3 DNA sequence: TGTGCCAGCAGCGTGGGACAGGGATGGACCGGGGAGCTGTTTTTT. Encoded protein: CASSVGQGWTGELFF.

This chain connects TRBV6-5 to TRBJ2-5, with TRBD2 identical over 9 bases. Gene TRBJ2-7 matches the end of the DNA better, so the J call may be wrong. CDR3 length: 13 residues. The germline CDR1 and CDR2 sequences are MNHEY and SVGAGI. The CDR3 protein is CASSRTSDYEQYF. The CDR3 nucleotides are TGTGCCAGCAGCAGGACTAGCGACTACGAGCAGTACTTC.

This rearrangement joins TRBV7-2 to TRBJ1-5, with D perhaps TRBD1 (5 bases). The CDR3 is made up of 14 amino acids. Per the germline V gene, CDR1 is SGHTA and CDR2 is FQGNSA. Deletions cut 5 bases from V and 6 bases from J, with 14 bases between. In DNA form, the CDR3 reads TGTGCCAGCAGCCTCGGGACTTCAGGTCAGCCCCAGCATTTT. Protein product: CASSLGTSGQPQHF.

This clone turned up a few times. The chain recombines TRBV14 with TRBJ1-1; D call uncertain. The CDR3 runs 12 residues. Germline lookup yields CDR1 SGHDN and CDR2 FVKESK. V lost 0 bases and J 11 bases, leaving 10 bases between the germline ends. The CDR3 coding sequence is TGTGCCAGCAGCCAAGATACCGGGAGGGCTTTCTTT. Its protein is CASSQDTGRAFF.